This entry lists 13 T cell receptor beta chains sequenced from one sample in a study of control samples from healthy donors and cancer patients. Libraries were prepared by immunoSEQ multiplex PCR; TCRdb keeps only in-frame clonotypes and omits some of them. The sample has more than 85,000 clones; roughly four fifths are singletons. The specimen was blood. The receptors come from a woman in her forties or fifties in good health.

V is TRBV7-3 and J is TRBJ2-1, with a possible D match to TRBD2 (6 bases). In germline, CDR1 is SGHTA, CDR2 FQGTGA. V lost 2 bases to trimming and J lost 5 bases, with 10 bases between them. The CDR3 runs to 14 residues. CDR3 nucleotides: TGTGCCAGCAGCTTACTAGGCGGGGACAATGAGCAGTTCTTC. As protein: CASSLLGGDNEQFF.

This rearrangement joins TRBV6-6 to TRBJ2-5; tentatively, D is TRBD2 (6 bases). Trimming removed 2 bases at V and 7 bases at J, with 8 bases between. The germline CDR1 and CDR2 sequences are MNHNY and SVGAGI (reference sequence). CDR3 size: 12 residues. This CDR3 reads CASSYTEGTQYF. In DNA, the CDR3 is TGTGCCAGCAGTTACACGGAGGGGACCCAGTACTTC.

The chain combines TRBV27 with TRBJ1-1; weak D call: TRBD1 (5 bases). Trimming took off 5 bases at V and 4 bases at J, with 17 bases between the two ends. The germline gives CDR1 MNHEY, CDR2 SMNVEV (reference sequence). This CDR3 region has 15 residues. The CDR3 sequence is CASSPWGGSATEAFF. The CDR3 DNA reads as TGTGCCAGCAGTCCATGGGGGGGGTCGGCCACTGAAGCTTTCTTT.

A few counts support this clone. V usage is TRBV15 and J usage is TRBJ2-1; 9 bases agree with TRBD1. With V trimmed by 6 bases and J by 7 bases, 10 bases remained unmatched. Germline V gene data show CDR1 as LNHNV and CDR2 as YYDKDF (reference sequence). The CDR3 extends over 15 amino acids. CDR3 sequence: CATSKDRGDLNEQFF. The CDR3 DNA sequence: TGTGCCACCAGTAAGGACAGGGGAGACCTTAATGAGCAGTTCTTC.

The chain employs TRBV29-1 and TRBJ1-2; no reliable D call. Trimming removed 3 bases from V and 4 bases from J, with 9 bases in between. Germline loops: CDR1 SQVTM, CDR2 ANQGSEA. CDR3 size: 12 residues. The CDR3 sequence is CSVEEVGYGYTF. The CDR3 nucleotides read TGCAGCGTTGAGGAGGTAGGCTATGGCTACACCTTC.

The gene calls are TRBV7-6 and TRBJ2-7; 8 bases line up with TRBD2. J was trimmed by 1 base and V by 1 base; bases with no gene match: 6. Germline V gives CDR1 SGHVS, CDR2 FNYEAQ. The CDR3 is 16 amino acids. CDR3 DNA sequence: TGTGCCAGCAGCTTAGGGTTAGCGGGAAGTTCCTACGAGCAGTACTTC. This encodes CASSLGLAGSSYEQYF.

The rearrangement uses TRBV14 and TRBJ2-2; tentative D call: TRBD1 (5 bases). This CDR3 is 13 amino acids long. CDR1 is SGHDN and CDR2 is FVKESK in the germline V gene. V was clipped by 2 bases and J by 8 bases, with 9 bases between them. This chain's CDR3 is CASSQRGLGELFF. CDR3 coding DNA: TGTGCCAGCAGCCAAAGGGGATTGGGGGAGCTGTTTTTT.

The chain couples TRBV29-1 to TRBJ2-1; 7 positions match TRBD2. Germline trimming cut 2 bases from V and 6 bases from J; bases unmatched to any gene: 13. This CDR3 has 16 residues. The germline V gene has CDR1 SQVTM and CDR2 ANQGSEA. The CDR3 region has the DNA TGCAGCGTTGAACAGGCTAGCGGACCTACCGGCAATGAGCAGTTCTTC. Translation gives CSVEQASGPTGNEQFF.

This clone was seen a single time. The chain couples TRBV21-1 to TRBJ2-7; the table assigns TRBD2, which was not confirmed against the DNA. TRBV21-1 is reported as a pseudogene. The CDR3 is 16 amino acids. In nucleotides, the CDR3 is TGTGCCAGCAGCAACCGGGGGGAATCTTGTTCCTACGAGCAGTACTTC. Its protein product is CASSNRGESCSYEQYF.

CDR3 DNA: TGTGCCAGCAGCTTAGATAACAGGGGGCGGGAGCAGTACTTC. The encoded protein is CASSLDNRGREQYF. The rearrangement links TRBV7-2 to TRBJ2-7; 9 nucleotides match TRBD1. Per the germline V gene, CDR1 is SGHTA and CDR2 is FQGNSA. This CDR3 comprises 14 residues. V was pared by 1 base and J by 7 bases, with 5 bases of the junction left unmatched.

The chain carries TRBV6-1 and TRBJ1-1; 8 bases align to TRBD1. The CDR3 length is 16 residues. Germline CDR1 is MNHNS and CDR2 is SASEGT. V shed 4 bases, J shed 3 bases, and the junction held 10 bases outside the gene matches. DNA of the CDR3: TGTGCCAGCAGTGGGCAGGTGACAGGGGTAGACACTGAAGCTTTCTTT. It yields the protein CASSGQVTGVDTEAFF.

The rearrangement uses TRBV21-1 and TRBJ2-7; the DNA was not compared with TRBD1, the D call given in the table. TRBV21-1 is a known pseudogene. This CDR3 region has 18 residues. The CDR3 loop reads CASSKRRDRLVRRHEQYF. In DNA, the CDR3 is TGTGCCAGCAGCAAACGTAGGGACAGGCTAGTAAGAAGGCACGAGCAGTACTTC.

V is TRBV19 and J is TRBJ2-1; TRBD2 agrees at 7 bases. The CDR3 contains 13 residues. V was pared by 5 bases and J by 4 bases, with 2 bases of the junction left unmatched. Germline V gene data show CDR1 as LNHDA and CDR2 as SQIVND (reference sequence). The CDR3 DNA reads TGTGCCAGTAGTGGGGGACTATACAATGAGCAGTTCTTC. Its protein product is CASSGGLYNEQFF.